The rows below give T cell receptor beta chains drawn from one sample of a study of blood T cell repertoires in COVID-19. TCRdb's table, derived via immunoSEQ multiplex PCR, lists solely in-frame clones and lacks some. The sample includes over 130,000 clones, just under 90% of them seen just once. The sequenced sample consisted of peripheral blood. These receptors all stem from a woman aged 80 or over with acute or convalescent COVID-19. Both conserved end residues are part of each CDR3. D genes are given only for firm matches. Size is omitted from some rows. Given values are once, few, many or a class for expanded clones.

D | length | size | J | V | DNA | CDR3
. | 14 | . | TRBJ2-3 | TRBV5-6 | TGTGCCAGCAGCCTCGAAAACAGGGCCACTACGCAGTATTTT | CASSLENRATTQYF
. | 13 | . | TRBJ1-2 | TRBV2 | TGTGCCAGCAGGGGGGACACCAACTATGGCTACACCTTC | CASRGDTNYGYTF
. | 12 | . | TRBJ1-1 | TRBV7-9 | TGTGCCAGCAGTCGAGTGAACACTGAAGCTTTCTTT | CASSRVNTEAFF
. | 13 | . | TRBJ2-5 | TRBV5-1 | TGCGCCAGCAGCTTGGGTCTTCAAGAGACCCAGTACTTC | CASSLGLQETQYF
TRBD1 | 14 | . | TRBJ2-1 | TRBV5-1 | TGCGCCAGTCATTTGCTGGGACAGTTCAATGAGCAGTTCTTC | CASHLLGQFNEQFF
. | 14 | . | TRBJ2-1 | TRBV4-1 | TGCGCCAGCAGCCCCAGCGGCAGACCAAATGAGCAGTTCTTC | CASSPSGRPNEQFF
TRBD1 | 18 | once | TRBJ2-7 | TRBV5-6 | TGTGCCAGCAGCCCGACCGATAGACAGGGCCCTCCGTACTACGAGCAGTACTTC | CASSPTDRQGPPYYEQYF
TRBD1 | 15 | . | TRBJ2-7 | TRBV30 | TGTGCCTGGAGTGTAACAGACAGGGGGCTCTACGAGCAGTACTTC | CAWSVTDRGLYEQYF
. | 16 | . | TRBJ1-1 | TRBV11-2 | TGTGCCAGCAGCCCGCGGGAGTACTTGCCGAACACTGAAGCTTTCTTT | CASSPREYLPNTEAFF
. | 15 | . | TRBJ2-2 | TRBV5-1 | TGCGCCAGCAGCCCCGGGACAAGTGGGACCGGGGAGCTGTTTTTT | CASSPGTSGTGELFF
. | 17 | few | TRBJ1-4 | TRBV5-5 | TGTGCCAGCAGCGTCGAGGGTTACTATGCAACTAATGAAAAACTGTTTTTT | CASSVEGYYATNEKLFF
TRBD1 | 15 | . | TRBJ1-4 | TRBV7-2 | TGTGCCAGCAGCACTCAGGGGGTGGTTTATGAAAAACTGTTTTTT | CASSTQGVVYEKLFF
TRBD2 | 16 | . | TRBJ2-1 | TRBV7-6 | TGTGCCAGCAGCTCCATGTCTAGCGGGGGGATCAATGAGCAGTTCTTC | CASSSMSSGGINEQFF
TRBD1 | 16 | . | TRBJ2-2 | TRBV6-2/TRBV6-3 | TGTGCCAGCAGTTATGACCGGACAGGGGGCACCGGGGAGCTGTTTTTT | CASSYDRTGGTGELFF
TRBD1 | 13 | . | TRBJ2-2 | TRBV24-1 | TGTGCCACCAGGGGGACAGGTTCGGGTGAGCTGTTTTTT | CATRGTGSGELFF
. | 14 | few | TRBJ2-7 | TRBV19 | TGTGCCAGTAGTACCGGGACTTCGAGCTACGAGCAGTACTTC | CASSTGTSSYEQYF
. | 13 | . | TRBJ1-1 | TRBV11-3 | TGTGCCAGCAGCTTAGTGCGGAACACTGAAGCTTTCTTT | CASSLVRNTEAFF
. | 12 | . | TRBJ1-1 | TRBV29-1 | TGCAGCGTTGACAGGGGTTGGACTGAAGCTTTCTTT | CSVDRGWTEAFF
. | 13 | . | TRBJ1-1 | TRBV25-1 | TGTGCCAGCAGTCCAACAATGAACACTGAAGCTTTCTTT | CASSPTMNTEAFF
TRBD1 | 15 | . | TRBJ2-7 | TRBV3-1/TRBV3-2 | TGTGCCAGCAGCCAATTCGACAGGGGTTTGTTCGAGCAGTACTTC | CASSQFDRGLFEQYF
. | 13 | . | TRBJ1-1 | TRBV25-1 | TGTGCCAGCAGTACAGGGAAGGACACTGAAGCTTTCTTT | CASSTGKDTEAFF
. | 14 | . | TRBJ1-1 | TRBV5-1 | TGCGCCAGCAGCTTGGGAGCACTTAACACTGAAGCTTTCTTT | CASSLGALNTEAFF
. | 13 | . | TRBJ1-3 | TRBV6-6 | TGTGCCAGCAGTTACGGGGGGGGAAACACCATATATTTT | CASSYGGGNTIYF
. | 13 | . | TRBJ2-3 | TRBV5-8 | TGTGCCAGCAGCCTCCGGTTTACAGATACGCAGTATTTT | CASSLRFTDTQYF
TRBD1 | 15 | . | TRBJ1-2 | TRBV28 | TGTGCCAGCAGATCCCCAGGGGGCGCGGACTATGGCTACACCTTC | CASRSPGGADYGYTF
. | 12 | . | TRBJ1-1 | TRBV11-2 | TGTGCCAGCTCCCCGGGAGGCACTGAAGCTTTCTTT | CASSPGGTEAFF
TRBD1 | 15 | . | TRBJ1-6 | TRBV5-1 | TGCGCCAGCAGCTTGTCGACAGGGTATAATTCACCCCTCCACTTT | CASSLSTGYNSPLHF
TRBD2 | 17 | . | TRBJ2-5 | TRBV7-6 | TGTGCCAGCAGCTTAGAGGCGAGCGGGGGGGCCGGAGAGACCCAGTACTTC | CASSLEASGGAGETQYF
. | 14 | . | TRBJ1-3 | TRBV7-8 | TGTGCCAGCAGCCTAAGTGACTATGGAAACACCATATATTTT | CASSLSDYGNTIYF
. | 14 | . | TRBJ2-3 | TRBV7-9 | TGTGCCAGCAGCTTAGACAGAAGCACAGATACGCAGTATTTT | CASSLDRSTDTQYF
. | 15 | . | TRBJ1-1 | TRBV10-2 | TGCGCCAGCAGTGATAGGGGGGGGTTGAGCACTGAAGCTTTCTTT | CASSDRGGLSTEAFF
TRBD2 | 15 | . | TRBJ2-5 | TRBV5-1 | TGCGCCAGCAGCTTGGTTCTAGCGGGGGTGGAGACCCAGTACTTC | CASSLVLAGVETQYF
. | 15 | . | TRBJ1-4 | TRBV10-3 | TGTGCCATCGGCGGGGGGCCGGCAACTAATGAAAAACTGTTTTTT | CAIGGGPATNEKLFF
TRBD2 | 17 | . | TRBJ2-3 | TRBV5-1 | TGCGCCAGCAGCTTGACGTTGAGCGGGGGGGCCCCAGATACGCAGTATTTT | CASSLTLSGGAPDTQYF
. | 17 | . | TRBJ1-4 | TRBV7-8 | TGTGCCAGCAGCTTTAGGGGTGTGAATCGTGTTGGGGAAAAACTGTTTTTT | CASSFRGVNRVGEKLFF
. | 13 | . | TRBJ2-4 | TRBV12-3/TRBV12-4 | TGTGCCAGCAGCTCCGGGCCAGGGGCCATTCAGTACTTC | CASSSGPGAIQYF
. | 15 | . | TRBJ1-2 | TRBV3-1/TRBV3-2 | TGTGCCAGCAGCCAAGGACAGGCCCTCTATAAGGGCTACACCTTC | CASSQGQALYKGYTF
TRBD2 | 15 | once | TRBJ2-7 | TRBV7-9 | TGTGCCAGCAGCTCCCTAGCGGGGGGCTACTACGAGCAGTACTTC | CASSSLAGGYYEQYF
. | 14 | . | TRBJ1-1 | TRBV5-1 | TGCGCCAGCAGCTTAACGGGAGGGGACACTGAAGCTTTCTTT | CASSLTGGDTEAFF
. | 15 | . | TRBJ1-1 | TRBV7-8 | TGTGCCAGCAGCTTAGGGGGAGGAGTTGGCACTGAAGCTTTCTTT | CASSLGGGVGTEAFF
. | 14 | . | TRBJ1-2 | TRBV19 | TGTGCCAGTACCCCCTTTGGAGGGCACTATGGCTACACCTTC | CASTPFGGHYGYTF
TRBD2 | 18 | . | TRBJ2-2 | TRBV2 | TGTGCCAGCAGTGAAATAGCGGGGCGACGGTTGAACACCGGGGAGCTGTTTTTT | CASSEIAGRRLNTGELFF
TRBD1 | 15 | . | TRBJ2-1 | TRBV5-1 | TGCGCCAGCAGCTTGGAAGGGGGCGCCTACAATGAGCAGTTCTTC | CASSLEGGAYNEQFF
. | 14 | . | TRBJ1-2 | TRBV2 | TGTGCCAGCAGTACCACAGGGCGGATCTATGGCTACACCTTC | CASSTTGRIYGYTF
TRBD2 | 15 | . | TRBJ2-1 | TRBV6-4 | TGTGCCAGCAGTGTACTAGCGAGCTCCTACAATGAGCAGTTCTTC | CASSVLASSYNEQFF
. | 15 | once | TRBJ2-7 | TRBV6-5 | TGTGCCAGCAGTTACGAAGCGATCCGAGCCTACGAGCAGTACTTC | CASSYEAIRAYEQYF
. | 12 | . | TRBJ1-1 | TRBV19 | TGTGCCAGTGCCCTCGAGAGTACTGAAGCTTTCTTT | CASALESTEAFF
. | 14 | once | TRBJ2-3 | TRBV6-5 | TGTGCCAGCCTAGACTCTAGGCGCACAGATACGCAGTATTTT | CASLDSRRTDTQYF
TRBD1 | 14 | once | TRBJ1-1 | TRBV5-4 | TGTGCCAGCAGCACGGACAGGGGGAACACTGAAGCTTTCTTT | CASSTDRGNTEAFF
TRBD2 | 18 | . | TRBJ2-2 | TRBV6-2/TRBV6-3 | TGTGCCAGCAGTTACTCCCTCGGGGGGGGGAAGAACACCGGGGAGCTGTTTTTT | CASSYSLGGGKNTGELFF
TRBD1 | 16 | once | TRBJ2-7 | TRBV7-2 | TGTGCCAGCAGCTTAGGTCTCCGACAGGGGGCATACGAGCAGTACTTC | CASSLGLRQGAYEQYF
. | 13 | . | TRBJ1-1 | TRBV12-3/TRBV12-4 | TGTGCCAGCAGATTTGACAGGAACACTGAAGCTTTCTTT | CASRFDRNTEAFF
. | 14 | few | TRBJ1-5 | TRBV12-5 | TGTGCTAGTCCGCCGGGGGGCTACGATCAGCCCCAGCATTTT | CASPPGGYDQPQHF
TRBD1 | 14 | few | TRBJ1-5 | TRBV9 | TGTGCCAGCAGCGCCGGGACAGAGGATCAGCCCCAGCATTTT | CASSAGTEDQPQHF
TRBD1 | 15 | . | TRBJ1-2 | TRBV4-2 | TGTGCCAGCAGCATACCGGGACAGGAATCGCTTGGCTACACCTTC | CASSIPGQESLGYTF
TRBD2 | 15 | . | TRBJ2-1 | TRBV7-8 | TGTGCCAGCAGCCCCTCAGCGGGGGGTTACAATGAGCAGTTCTTC | CASSPSAGGYNEQFF
. | 15 | . | TRBJ2-7 | TRBV30 | TGTGCCTGGAGTGTACTAGGGGGAGGGTCCTACGAGCAGTACTTC | CAWSVLGGGSYEQYF